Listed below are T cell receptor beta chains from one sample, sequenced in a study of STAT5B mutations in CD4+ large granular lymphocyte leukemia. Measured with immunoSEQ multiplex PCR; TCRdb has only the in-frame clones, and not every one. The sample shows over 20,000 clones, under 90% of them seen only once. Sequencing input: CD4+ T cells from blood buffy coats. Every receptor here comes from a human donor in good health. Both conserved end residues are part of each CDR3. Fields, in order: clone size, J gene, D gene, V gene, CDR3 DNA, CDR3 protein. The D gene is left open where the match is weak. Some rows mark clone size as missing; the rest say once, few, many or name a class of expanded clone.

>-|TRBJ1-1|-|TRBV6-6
TGTGCCAGCAGTCCCGACACGACGAACACTGAAGCTTTCTTT
CASSPDTTNTEAFF
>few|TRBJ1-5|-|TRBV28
TGTGCCAGCAGTTTCGGCAGGGATCAGCCCCAGCATTTT
CASSFGRDQPQHF
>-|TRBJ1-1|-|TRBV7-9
TGTGCCAGCAGCTTAGAGGTGGTTACTGAAGCTTTCTTT
CASSLEVVTEAFF
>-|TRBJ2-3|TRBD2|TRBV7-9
TGTGCCAGCAGCTTATCTAGCGGGAGTGCAGATACGCAGTATTTT
CASSLSSGSADTQYF
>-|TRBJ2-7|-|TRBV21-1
TGTGCCAGCAGCAAAGTGCTACCGGGACCAGCATCCTACGAGCAGTACTTC
CASSKVLPGPASYEQYF
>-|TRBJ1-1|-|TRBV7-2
TGTGCCAGCAGCCTGCTGGGGGAGGCAGCTTTCTTT
CASSLLGEAAFF
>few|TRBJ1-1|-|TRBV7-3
TGTGCCAGCAGCTTAAAAAGGAACACTGAAGCTTTCTTT
CASSLKRNTEAFF
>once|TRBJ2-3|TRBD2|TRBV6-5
TGTGCCAGTATAGCGGGGGGGCCCTCAGATACGCAGTATTTT
CASIAGGPSDTQYF
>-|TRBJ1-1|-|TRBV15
TGTGCCGTTCCCTATGTCGGCTCCTCGGGTGAAGCTTTCTTT
CAVPYVGSSGEAFF
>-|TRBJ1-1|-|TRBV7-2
TGTGCCAGCAGCTTAGTTGGGGGTAGAAACACTGAAGCTTTCTTT
CASSLVGGRNTEAFF
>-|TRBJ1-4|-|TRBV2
TGTGCCAGCAGGTCGGATGAAAAACTGTTTTTT
CASRSDEKLFF
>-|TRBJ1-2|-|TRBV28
TGTGCCAGTTGGGGGGTCTATGGCTACACCTTC
CASWGVYGYTF
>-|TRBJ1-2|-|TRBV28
TGTGCCAGCAGTTCGGGGGGGGCCCTGGATGGCTACACCTTC
CASSSGGALDGYTF
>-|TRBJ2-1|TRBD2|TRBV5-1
TGCGCCAGCAGCTTGGACCTAGCGGGATCGGATGAGCAGTTCTTC
CASSLDLAGSDEQFF
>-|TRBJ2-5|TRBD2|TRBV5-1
TGCGCCAGCAGCTATGGGCGGGGGGCCTTGGAGACCCAGTACTTC
CASSYGRGALETQYF
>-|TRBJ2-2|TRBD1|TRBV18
TGTGCCAGCTCACCAAATCCGGGACAGAGGAACACCGGGGAGCTGTTTTTT
CASSPNPGQRNTGELFF
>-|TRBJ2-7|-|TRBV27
TGTGCCAGCAGTTTCCTGGCAGTAGGAGAGCAGTACTTC
CASSFLAVGEQYF
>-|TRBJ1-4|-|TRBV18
TGTGCCAGCTCACCGGGGACACCCGCAACTAATGAAAAACTGTTTTTT
CASSPGTPATNEKLFF
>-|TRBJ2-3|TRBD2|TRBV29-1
TGCAGCGTTACGACTAGCGGGGGATTAACAGATACGCAGTATTTT
CSVTTSGGLTDTQYF
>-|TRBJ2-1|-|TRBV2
TGTGCCAGCAGTGAGGGGGGGAGGGGGACCGGAGAGCAGTTCTTC
CASSEGGRGTGEQFF
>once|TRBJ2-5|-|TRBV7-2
TGTGCCAGCAGCTTAGCCCCCCGTAGGGCGGTCGCCCTAAGATACTTC
CASSLAPRRAVALRYF
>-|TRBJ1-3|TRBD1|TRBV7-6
TGTGCCAGCACCGACAGGGCTTTCTCTGGAAACACCATATATTTT
CASTDRAFSGNTIYF
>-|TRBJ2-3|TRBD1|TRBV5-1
TGCGCCAGCAGCTCCGACCCGGGACAGGGGATGGCAGATACGCAGTATTTT
CASSSDPGQGMADTQYF
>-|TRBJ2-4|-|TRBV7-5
TGTGTCAGAAGCTTAGCTCCGACAGGGGCGGGTAACATTCAGTACTTC
CVRSLAPTGAGNIQYF
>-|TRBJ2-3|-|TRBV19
TGTGCCAGTAGTCCTAGACAGGATACCACAGATACGCAGTATTTT
CASSPRQDTTDTQYF
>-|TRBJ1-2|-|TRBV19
TGTGCCAGTAGCCGGGGGGGGGCTGGGGACTATGGCTACACCTTC
CASSRGGAGDYGYTF
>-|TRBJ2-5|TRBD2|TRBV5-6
TGTGCCAGCAGCTCGATAACCGGGACTAGGGAGGAGACCCAGTACTTC
CASSSITGTREETQYF
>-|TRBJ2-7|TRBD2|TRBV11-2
TGTGCCAGCAGCTTTGGTCTAGCGGAGGGCTCCTACGAGCAGTACTTC
CASSFGLAEGSYEQYF
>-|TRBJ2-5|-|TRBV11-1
TGTGCCAGCAGCTCCGATTGGGCCCGGAGAACGGAGACCCAGTACTTC
CASSSDWARRTETQYF
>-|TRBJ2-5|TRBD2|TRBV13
TGTGCCAGCAGCCTACGTCGGACTAGCGGTCAAGAGACCCAGTACTTC
CASSLRRTSGQETQYF
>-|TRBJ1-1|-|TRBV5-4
TGTGCCAGCAGCTTACCCCCGGGACAAGGGAACACTGAAGCTTTCTTT
CASSLPPGQGNTEAFF